This TCR beta chain was captured by sequencing in a study of T cell changes during pregnancy in multiple sclerosis. This CDR3 comprises 17 residues. Germline-derived CDR1 and CDR2 are SGDLS and YYNGEE. Unmatched junction bases numbered 13, after V lost 0 bases and J lost 8 bases. Clones were sequenced by immunoSEQ multiplex PCR, and TCRdb holds only the in-frame ones, with some missing. The sample holds roughly 65,000 clones; 90% to 95% are singletons and the top ten take 1.3% to 1.5%. The sequence was collected from a female donor in good health, enrolled as a control in a pregnancy study. This chain joins TRBV9 and TRBJ2-4; 8 bases align to TRBD2. Sequencing used peripheral blood, obtained in the third trimester of pregnancy. In DNA, the CDR3 is TGTGCCAGCAGCGTAGCGGGGGGGATCGGGGGAGGAGACATTCAGTACTTC. This gives the protein CASSVAGGIGGGDIQYF.